This T cell receptor (beta chain) was observed in a study of blood T cells in healthy people across ages. Sample-barcoded 5' priming and a J-beta primer mix drove a second PCR of about 7 to 12 cycles. TCRdb reanalysed the 5' RACE reads using MiXCR and keeps one entry per CDR3 protein. Of some 730,000 distinct CDR3 sequences detected, about 20% appear once; the ten largest clones hold 22%. Germline assignment: CDR1 MNHEY and CDR2 SVGAGI. CDR3 size: 14 residues. With respect to this clonotype: What it binds is not known.

Total RNA amounts of at least 6 micrograms were extracted per sample. Whole-study results and caveats: Researchers report that TCR beta diversity correlated strongly with naive T cell percentage.

The genes are TRBV6-5 and TRBJ2-1, with D perhaps TRBD1 (6 bases). Judging by the DNA end, TRBJ2-7 fits better; the J call may be wrong. The clonotype comes from a man between 65 and 80 years old in good health. The material sequenced was blood. The CDR3 spells CASSWAGVSYEQYF. The CDR3 DNA is TGTGCCAGCAGTTGGGCAGGGGTCTCCTACGAGCAGTACTTC.